Listed below are T cell receptor beta chains from one sample, sequenced in a study of cytomegalovirus exposure and HLA in healthy donors. Profiling relied on immunoSEQ multiplex PCR, and the TCRdb table lists in-frame clones only, not all of them. This table has over 150,000 clones, 75% to 90% appearing once. The specimen was PBMCs. These receptor sequences come from a woman under 30 in good health and CMV-seronegative. Each CDR3 is given with its conserved first and last residue. The D gene is left open where the match is weak. A row's size may be missing; if present it is once, few, many or a size class.

.,TRBV19,TRBJ1-1,.,CASRKDSLMNTEAFF,TGTGCCAGTAGAAAGGACAGCCTGATGAACACTGAAGCTTTCTTT
.,TRBV7-9,TRBJ1-1,TRBD1,CASRLESRGRHYTTEAFF,TGTGCCAGCAGACTCGAGAGCAGGGGGAGGCATTATACGACTGAAGCTTTCTTT
.,TRBV5-1,TRBJ2-1,TRBD2,CASSLAAGGYNEQFF,TGCGCCAGCAGCTTGGCAGCGGGAGGCTACAATGAGCAGTTCTTC
.,TRBV7-9,TRBJ2-3,.,CSSSLGSWALHHETQYF,TGTTCCAGCAGCTTAGGGTCCTGGGCGCTCCACCATGAGACGCAGTATTTT
.,TRBV6-5,TRBJ2-7,TRBD1,CASSPPGQGLYEQYF,TGTGCCAGCAGTCCGCCGGGACAGGGACTATACGAGCAGTACTTC
.,TRBV19,TRBJ1-5,.,CASSITPNSNQPQHF,TGTGCCAGTAGTATAACTCCAAATAGCAATCAGCCCCAGCATTTT
.,TRBV27,TRBJ2-7,TRBD1,CASSPQTGVTYEQYF,TGTGCCAGCAGTCCCCAGACAGGGGTGACCTACGAGCAGTACTTC
.,TRBV7-6,TRBJ2-1,TRBD2,CASSLGLAYEQFF,TGTGCCAGCAGCTTGGGACTAGCTTATGAGCAGTTCTTC
.,TRBV6-5,TRBJ1-4,.,CASRQQTNEKLFF,TGTGCCAGCAGGCAACAAACTAATGAAAAACTGTTTTTT
.,TRBV7-9,TRBJ1-5,.,CASSLGGGTSNQPQHF,TGTGCCAGCAGCTTAGGTGGGGGGACTAGCAATCAGCCCCAGCATTTT
.,TRBV4-1,TRBJ2-3,TRBD1,CASSRATGARTDTQYF,TGCGCCAGCAGCCGAGCCACAGGGGCCCGCACAGATACGCAGTATTTT
.,TRBV7-6,TRBJ1-3,.,CASSPQRGTHGNTIYF,TGTGCCAGCAGCCCGCAACGAGGAACGCATGGAAACACCATATATTTT
few,TRBV9,TRBJ2-5,.,CASSPSGRRETQYF,TGTGCCAGCAGCCCCTCGGGGAGGCGGGAGACCCAGTACTTC
.,TRBV19,TRBJ2-1,TRBD1,CASSTGTGLRNEQFF,TGTGCCAGTAGTACCGGGACAGGGCTGAGAAATGAGCAGTTCTTC
.,TRBV19,TRBJ2-7,TRBD1,CASSPTGGSYEQYF,TGTGCCAGTAGCCCGACAGGGGGCTCCTACGAGCAGTACTTC
.,TRBV5-4,TRBJ2-2,TRBD1,CASSFDRGAGELFF,TGTGCCAGCAGCTTCGACAGGGGCGCCGGGGAGCTGTTTTTT
few,TRBV19,TRBJ1-2,TRBD1,CASSDRDRDTAGGYTF,TGTGCCAGTAGTGACCGGGACAGGGATACCGCTGGGGGCTACACCTTC
.,TRBV10-3,TRBJ2-7,TRBD1,CAIGQGVTYEQYF,TGTGCCATTGGACAGGGGGTGACCTACGAGCAGTACTTC
few,TRBV25-1,TRBJ2-5,.,CASSVGGSGGQETQYF,TGTGCCAGCAGTGTAGGGGGGTCAGGGGGACAAGAGACCCAGTACTTC
.,TRBV19,TRBJ1-5,.,CASSIDPQGRSPQHF,TGTGCCAGTAGTATAGACCCCCAGGGTAGATCGCCCCAGCATTTT
few,TRBV7-8,TRBJ1-5,.,CASSLTPRAWDNQPQHF,TGTGCCAGCAGCTTAACCCCCAGGGCCTGGGACAATCAGCCCCAGCATTTT
.,TRBV7-9,TRBJ2-3,.,CASSLAGLSTDTQYF,TGTGCCAGCAGCTTAGCGGGACTGAGCACAGATACGCAGTATTTT
.,TRBV7-9,TRBJ1-4,TRBD1,CASSLQGATNEKLFF,TGTGCCAGCAGCTTACAGGGGGCAACTAATGAAAAACTGTTTTTT
few,TRBV28,TRBJ2-7,.,CASSSRWPGQYF,TGTGCCAGCAGTTCTCGATGGCCGGGGCAGTACTTC
few,TRBV11-2,TRBJ2-3,TRBD2,CASSFSAGGADTQYF,TGTGCCAGCAGCTTCTCGGCGGGAGGGGCAGATACGCAGTATTTT
.,TRBV6-6,TRBJ2-7,.,CASSYSGTDPRGQYF,TGTGCCAGCAGTTACTCGGGCACCGACCCGCGGGGGCAGTACTTC